This record concerns one T cell receptor beta chain sequence. The data were produced by immunoSEQ multiplex PCR, yet TCRdb's version contains in-frame clones alone and is incomplete. This table has a few hundred thousand clones, approximately 65% appearing once. This entry comes from a study of shared clonotypes between healthy human individuals. Study background: Every donor yielded three CD4 naive, three CD4 memory, two CD8 naive and one CD8 memory plate.

The CDR3 contains 14 residues. The V and J ends lost 3 bases and 3 bases respectively, with 12 bases between them. Germline values: CDR1 SGHTA, CDR2 FQGNSA. The sequenced sample was memory CD4+ T cells sorted from blood. Subset described: CD45RA-negative fraction. The TCR comes from a man aged 25 to 40 in good health. The chain couples TRBV7-2 to TRBJ2-7, with a possible D match to TRBD2 (5 bases). Here the CDR3 DNA reads TGTGCCAGCAGCTTCGCCGGGGTAAACTACGAGCAGTACTTC. Translated: CASSFAGVNYEQYF.